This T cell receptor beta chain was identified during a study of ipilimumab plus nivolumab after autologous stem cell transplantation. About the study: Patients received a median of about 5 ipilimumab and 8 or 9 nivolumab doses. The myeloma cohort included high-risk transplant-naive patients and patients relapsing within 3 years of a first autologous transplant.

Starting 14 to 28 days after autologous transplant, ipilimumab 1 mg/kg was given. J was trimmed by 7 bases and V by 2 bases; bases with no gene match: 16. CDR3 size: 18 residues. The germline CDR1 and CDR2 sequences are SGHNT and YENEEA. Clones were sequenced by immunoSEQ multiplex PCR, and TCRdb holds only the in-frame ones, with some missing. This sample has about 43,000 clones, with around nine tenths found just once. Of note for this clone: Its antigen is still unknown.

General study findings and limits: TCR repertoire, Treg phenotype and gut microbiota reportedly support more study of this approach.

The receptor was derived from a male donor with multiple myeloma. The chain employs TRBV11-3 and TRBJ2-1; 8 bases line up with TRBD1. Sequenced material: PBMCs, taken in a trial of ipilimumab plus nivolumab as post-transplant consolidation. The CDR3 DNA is TGTGCCAGCAGCTTACGAACCCCTCTGACAGGGGAACTGAATGAGCAGTTCTTC. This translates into CASSLRTPLTGELNEQFF. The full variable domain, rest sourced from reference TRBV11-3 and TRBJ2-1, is EAGVVQSPRYKIIEKKQPVAFWCNPISGHNTLYWYLQNLGQGPELLIRYENEEAVDDSQLPKDRFSAERLKGVDSTLKIQPAELGDSAVYLCASSLRTPLTGELNEQFFGPGTRLTVL.